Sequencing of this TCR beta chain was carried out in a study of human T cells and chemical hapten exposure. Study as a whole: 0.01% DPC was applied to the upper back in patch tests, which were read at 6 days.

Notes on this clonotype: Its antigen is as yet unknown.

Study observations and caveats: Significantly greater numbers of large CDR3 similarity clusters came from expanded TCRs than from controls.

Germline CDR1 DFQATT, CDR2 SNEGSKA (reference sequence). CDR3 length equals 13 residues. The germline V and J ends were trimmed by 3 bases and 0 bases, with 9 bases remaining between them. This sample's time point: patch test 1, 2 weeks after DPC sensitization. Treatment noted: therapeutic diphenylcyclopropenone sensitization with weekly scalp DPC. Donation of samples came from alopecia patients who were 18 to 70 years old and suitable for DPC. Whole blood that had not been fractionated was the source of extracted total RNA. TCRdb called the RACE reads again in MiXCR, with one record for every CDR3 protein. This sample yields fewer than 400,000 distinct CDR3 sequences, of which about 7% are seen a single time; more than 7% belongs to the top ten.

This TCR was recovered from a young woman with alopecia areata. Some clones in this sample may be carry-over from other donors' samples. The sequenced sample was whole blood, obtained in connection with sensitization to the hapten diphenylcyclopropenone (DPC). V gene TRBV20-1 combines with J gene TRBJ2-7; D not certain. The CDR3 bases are TGCAGTGCTAGGGGCCAAACCTCCTACGAGCAGTACTTC. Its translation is CSARGQTSYEQYF.